The clone carrying this T cell receptor (beta chain) was seen ten or more times. The antigen is undetermined. V gave up 5 bases and J gave up 6 bases, with 16 bases separating them. Germline CDR1 SGHTA, CDR2 FQGTGA. There are 15 residues in the CDR3. Amplification of TCR beta CDR3 regions was performed using RNA transcripts as template. TCR CDR3 regions were first amplified by RT-PCR with HTBI primers. TCRdb reprocessed the multiplex PCR reads via MiXCR and lists one record per CDR3 protein. The sample shows 80,000 to 100,000 distinct CDR3 sequences, roughly 39% of them seen only once. Patients aged 18 to 65 had newly diagnosed hyperthyroidism of under 2 months' duration. In making diagnoses, clinical symptoms, serum thyroxine and TRAb, thyroid ultrasound and orbital computed tomography were all used. These data come from a study of T cells in Graves' hyperthyroidism and ophthalmopathy. Study outcomes and limitations: A model of 13 V-J features distinguished ophthalmopathy from stable hyperthyroidism.

The material sequenced was peripheral blood or thyroid tissue (not recorded which). This sequence originates from a woman younger than 45 with Graves' hyperthyroidism. The chain is built from TRBV7-3 and TRBJ2-2, with D possibly being TRBD1 or TRBD2 (5 bases each). CDR3 coding DNA: TGTGCCAGCAGCCCTCGGAGTGGGGGAGCCGGGGAGCTGTTTTTT. Its translation is CASSPRSGGAGELFF.